The 9 T cell receptor beta chains listed next were all sequenced from one sample in a study of a mutant IDH1 vaccine in newly diagnosed glioma. Sequenced by immunoSEQ multiplex PCR; TCRdb stores in-frame clones only, minus some. Of 65,000 or so clones detected, roughly 85% appear once; the ten largest clones hold approximately 4.3%. These receptors' antigens are unknown. As to time point: week 23, last vaccination. Every single dose of the vaccine, 300 ug of mutant IDH1 20-mer peptide, came with topical imiquimod. This specimen consisted of PBMCs, obtained from a glioma patient whose treatment included an IDH1 peptide vaccine. The receptors were gathered from a man younger than 45 with glioma.

The rearrangement joins TRBV6-5 to TRBJ1-5; D unclear. CDR3 length: 15 amino acids. The germline gives CDR1 MNHEY, CDR2 SVGAGI. V was pared by 8 bases and J by 2 bases, with 16 bases between. In nucleotides, the CDR3 is TGTGCCAGCGTTAAGGGCAGCAAGGGCAATCAGCCCCAGCATTTT. It codes for CASVKGSKGNQPQHF.

The V and J genes are TRBV7-2 and TRBJ1-1; D is undetermined. The CDR3 has 13 residues. V lost 1 base, J lost 0 bases, and 3 bases lay in between. CDR1 and CDR2 (germline): SGHTA, FQGNSA. CDR3 DNA: TGTGCCAGCAGCTTAGAGCTGAACACTGAAGCTTTCTTT. Amino acid sequence: CASSLELNTEAFF.

This sequence joins TRBV6-5 and TRBJ1-4, with 8 bases aligning to TRBD1. CDR3 length: 13 amino acids. Trimming took 0 bases from V and 12 from J; bases not matched to a gene: 3. Germline V gene lookup returns CDR1 MNHEY and CDR2 SVGAGI. The DNA of the CDR3 is TGTGCCAGCAGTTACTCCGACAGGGGAGAACTGTTTTTT. Amino acid sequence: CASSYSDRGELFF.

V and J are TRBV6-5 and TRBJ2-7; 8 positions agree with TRBD2. The ends lost 2 bases at V and 5 bases at J; junction bases unmatched: 8. Germline V gene sequence: CDR1 MNHEY, CDR2 SVGAGI. CDR3 length: 15 residues. In DNA form, the CDR3 reads TGTGCCAGCAGTTACGTAAGCGGGGGAATCCACGAGCAGTACTTC. Its protein product is CASSYVSGGIHEQYF.

The chain carries TRBV9 and TRBJ1-2, with D possibly matching TRBD1 (5 bases). CDR3 length equals 13 residues. Germline V CDR1 and CDR2: SGDLS, YYNGEE. V lost 2 bases and J lost 4, with 9 bases in between. The CDR3 loop is CASSVGGSYGYTF. The CDR3 nucleotides are TGTGCCAGCAGCGTGGGGGGGAGCTATGGCTACACCTTC.

V and J are TRBV15 and TRBJ1-4, with a weak D call TRBD1 (6 bases). CDR1 and CDR2 from the germline V gene are LNHNV and YYDKDF (reference sequence). Trimming removed 1 base at V and 7 bases at J, with 10 bases between. The length of the CDR3 is 14 residues. The CDR3 protein is CATSRAIRGEKLFF. The CDR3 nucleotides read TGTGCCACCAGCAGAGCTATCAGGGGTGAAAAACTGTTTTTT.

The V and J genes are TRBV9 and TRBJ2-3; possible D gene TRBD2, 6 bases. The CDR3 consists of 13 residues. The germline V and J ends were trimmed by 4 bases and 0 bases, with 6 bases remaining between them. Germline V gene data show CDR1 as SGDLS and CDR2 as YYNGEE. CDR3 bases: TGTGCCAGCAGCCGGGAGAGCACAGATACGCAGTATTTT. It is translated as CASSRESTDTQYF.

This clone occurred a few times. It is unclear where the CDR3 begins or ends on the DNA, so no DNA is shown, and the CDR3 is as TCRdb lists it. This rearrangement joins TRBV2 to TRBJ1-5; the table assigns TRBD1, which was not confirmed against the DNA. 14 amino acids form the CDR3, both terminal residues included. The V gene's germline CDR1 is SNHLY and CDR2 FYNNEI. The CDR3 spells CASSGDREISPSIF.

The rearrangement links TRBV9 to TRBJ2-7; D is perhaps TRBD1 (6 bases). The CDR3 extends over 18 amino acids. The V gene's germline CDR1 is SGDLS and CDR2 YYNGEE. V was clipped by 3 bases and J by 1 base, with 23 bases between them. The CDR3 protein is CASSETGVGRGRSYEQYF. The DNA of the CDR3 is TGTGCCAGCAGCGAAACCGGGGTGGGCAGGGGAAGGTCCTACGAGCAGTACTTC.